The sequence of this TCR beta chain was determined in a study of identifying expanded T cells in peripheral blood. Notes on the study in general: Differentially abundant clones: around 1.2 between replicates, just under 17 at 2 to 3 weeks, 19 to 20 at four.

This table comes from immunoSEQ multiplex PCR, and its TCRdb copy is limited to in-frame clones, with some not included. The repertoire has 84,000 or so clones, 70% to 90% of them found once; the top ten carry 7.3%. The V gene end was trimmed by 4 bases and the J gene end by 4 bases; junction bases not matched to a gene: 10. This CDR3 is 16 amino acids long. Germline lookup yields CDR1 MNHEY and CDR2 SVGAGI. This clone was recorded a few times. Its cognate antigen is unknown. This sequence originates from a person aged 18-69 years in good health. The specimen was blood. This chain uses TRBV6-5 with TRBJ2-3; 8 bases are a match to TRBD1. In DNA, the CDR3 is TGTGCCAGCAGTTCCGGGACAGGTATTAGGGCAGATACGCAGTATTTT. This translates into CASSSGTGIRADTQYF.